Presented here are 21 T cell receptor beta chains from one specimen sequenced in a study of monozygotic twins with inflammatory bowel disease. TCRdb re-called the 5' RACE reads and gives one entry per CDR3 protein, without DNA. The ten most abundant clones cover roughly 2.5% of a sample with approximately 390,000 distinct CDR3 sequences. Sequencing used blood. The receptors shown here come from a human donor with ulcerative colitis or Crohn's disease, or a healthy co-twin of an affected twin (not recorded which).

The CDR3 is CASSLSAAGGEQYF. This rearrangement joins TRBV27 to TRBJ2-7; the TRBD1 assignment by TCRdb is unverifiable without DNA. The CDR3 spans 14 residues. Germline V CDR1 and CDR2: MNHEY, SMNVEV (reference sequence).

This chain links TRBV28 with TRBJ1-5; TCRdb picks TRBD1, but there is no DNA to check that call. The CDR3 extends over 14 amino acids. In germline, CDR1 is MDHEN, CDR2 SYDVKM. Here the CDR3 reads CASSYGTGGQPQHF.

The rearrangement joins TRBV9 to TRBJ2-7; TCRdb picks TRBD2, but there is no DNA to check that call. The CDR3 consists of 16 residues. The germline V gene has CDR1 SGDLS and CDR2 YYNGEE. The CDR3 region is CASKRPLAGFGYEQYF.

V is TRBV28 and J is TRBJ2-7. The germline CDR1 and CDR2 sequences are MDHEN and SYDVKM. The CDR3 runs 12 residues. CDR3 sequence: CASKTGSYEQYF.

CDR3 region: CASSSGGDDTQYF. The chain is built from TRBV5-1 and TRBJ2-3; TCRdb picks TRBD1, but there is no DNA to check that call. Germline V lookup: CDR1 SGHRS, CDR2 YFSETQ. The CDR3 runs to 13 residues.

The rearrangement uses TRBV5-1 and TRBJ1-1. The CDR3 spans 15 residues. Germline CDR1 is SGHRS and CDR2 is YFSETQ. The CDR3 loop reads CASSLGQTLNTEAFF.

The chain combines TRBV10-2 with TRBJ2-3. Germline CDR1 and CDR2: WSHSY and SAAADI. The CDR3 totals 15 residues. CDR3 in amino acids: CASIGATPSVDTQYF.

The rearrangement uses TRBV20-1 and TRBJ1-5. The CDR3 is 12 residues long. CDR1 and CDR2 (germline): DFQATT, SNEGSKA (reference sequence). The CDR3 region is CSALPGNQPQHF.

V is TRBV6-5 and J is TRBJ2-1; the D call from TCRdb, TRBD1, cannot be confirmed without DNA. This CDR3 region has 15 residues. Germline-derived CDR1 and CDR2 are MNHEY and SVGAGI. The chain's CDR3 is CASSLPRGFGDEQFF.

This rearrangement joins TRBV4-1 to TRBJ2-2; the D gene TCRdb calls, TRBD2, cannot be checked with no DNA. The V gene's germline CDR1 is MGHRA and CDR2 YSYEKL. The CDR3 loop spans 15 amino acids. The chain's CDR3 is CASSFDYPNTGELFF.

This chain links TRBV11-3 with TRBJ2-1; without DNA, the TCRdb call of TRBD2 cannot be checked. Germline V lookup: CDR1 SGHNT, CDR2 YENEEA. This CDR3 is 23 amino acids long. CDR3 region: CASSLVWRTGTSGRGNSYNEQFF.

The chain couples TRBV15 to TRBJ2-3; TCRdb returns TRBD1, unconfirmable since there is no DNA. CDR1 and CDR2 (germline): LNHNV, YYDKDF (reference sequence). The CDR3 totals 15 residues. The CDR3 is CATSPPGAHPDTQYF.

The V gene is TRBV7-2, the J gene TRBJ2-7; TCRdb indicates TRBD1, and absent DNA this call remains unverified. The CDR3 has 15 amino acids. Germline values: CDR1 SGHTA, CDR2 FQGNSA. The CDR3 reads CASSVHRQVERGQYF.

V usage is TRBV11-2 and J usage is TRBJ1-1. The CDR3 is 13 residues long. The germline V gene encodes CDR1 SGHAT and CDR2 FQNNGV. CDR3: CASSLLENTEAFF.

The chain links TRBV7-2 to TRBJ2-5. This CDR3 contains 13 residues. From germline, CDR1 is SGHTA and CDR2 FQGNSA. The CDR3 region is CASTSGMRETQYF.

V gene TRBV6-2 or TRBV6-3 combines with J gene TRBJ2-1; TCRdb reports TRBD1, a call that lacks DNA to check it against. This CDR3 comprises 16 residues. Germline lookup yields CDR1 MNHEY and CDR2 SVGEGT. CDR3 loop: CASRPLPTGRINEQFF.

V is TRBV29-1 and J is TRBJ1-1. Germline assignment: CDR1 SQVTM and CDR2 ANQGSEA. The CDR3 sequence is 15 residues long. The chain's CDR3 is CSVLHLQTGSTEAFF.

The J gene is TRBJ2-3, the V gene TRBV9; absent DNA, TCRdb's TRBD2 call cannot be checked. The CDR3 is 19 residues long. Germline V CDR1 and CDR2: SGDLS, YYNGEE. The CDR3 loop is CASSAAGTSGRFRTDTQYF.

The chain recombines TRBV20-1 with TRBJ2-3; TCRdb lists TRBD2, though no DNA is available to test this call. This CDR3 contains 15 residues. The germline V gene has CDR1 DFQATT and CDR2 SNEGSKA (reference sequence). CDR3: CSARETSGLTDTQYF.

The V gene is TRBV6-1, the J gene TRBJ2-7; TCRdb's D gene call, TRBD1, goes unchecked for lack of DNA. The CDR3 runs 14 residues. Looked up from germline, CDR1 is MNHNS and CDR2 is SASEGT. The CDR3: CASSLRQPVYEQYF.

V usage is TRBV7-2 and J usage is TRBJ1-2. The CDR3 covers 13 residues. From germline, CDR1 is SGHTA and CDR2 FQGNSA. The chain's CDR3 is CASSQTQVYGYTF.